This T cell receptor beta chain was sequenced during a study of T cells in localized non-small cell lung cancer. General observations from the study: Of the tissues analyzed, uninvolved adjacent lung showed maximal T cell clonality, greater than tumor. Sequencing involved a lone tumor region, leaving heterogeneity possible.

CDR3 length equals 13 residues. Trimming removed 1 base from V and 7 bases from J, with 8 bases in between. The germline V gene has CDR1 LGHNT and CDR2 FRNRAP. Measured with immunoSEQ multiplex PCR; TCRdb has only the in-frame clones, and not every one. The sample records roughly 27,000 clones, 90% being singletons. Turning to this clone: Its specificity is unknown.

The sequencing used peripheral blood, collected before any cancer treatment. The clonotype originates from a woman aged 40-75 years with stage I lung adenocarcinoma. The V and J genes are TRBV12-5 and TRBJ1-5, with no clear D. CDR3 amino acids: CASGLGTGQPQHF. Written as DNA, the CDR3 is TGTGCTAGTGGTTTGGGGACGGGGCAGCCCCAGCATTTT.